This is a list of T cell receptor beta chains from one sample in a study of response to subunit inactivated influenza vaccine. TCRdb passed the RT-PCR reads through MiXCR, listing each CDR3 protein once. There are about 620,000 distinct CDR3 sequences in the sample; approximately 10% occur only once, and 10% lies in the top ten. Sequences were derived from PBMCs from blood, sampled on the day of vaccination. The source of these receptors is a man aged 50-59 years who received an inactivated influenza vaccine. Both conserved end residues are part of each CDR3. A D gene is named only where the DNA matches it firmly. Size is omitted from some rows. Given values are once, few, many or a class for expanded clones.

.	.	TRBV20-1	TRBJ2-1	CSARDPRTRLNEQFF	TGCAGTGCTAGAGATCCCCGAACCAGGCTCAATGAGCAGTTCTTC
.	.	TRBV20-1	TRBJ2-3	CSARGQRSDTQYF	TGCAGTGCTAGAGGGCAGAGGTCAGATACGCAGTATTTT
.	.	TRBV23-1	TRBJ2-2	CASSQSNQFPNTGELFF	TGCGCCAGCAGTCAATCTAATCAATTCCCGAACACCGGGGAGCTGTTTTTT
TRBD2	few	TRBV5-1	TRBJ2-3	CASSLQPSGGPSDTQYF	TGCGCCAGCAGCCTACAACCTAGCGGGGGGCCCTCAGATACGCAGTATTTT
.	few	TRBV6-2/TRBV6-3	TRBJ1-5	CASAPLGVQPQHF	TGTGCCAGCGCCCCGCTGGGGGTCCAGCCCCAGCATTTT
.	few	TRBV14	TRBJ1-6	CASSHLEGTIASPLHF	TGTGCCAGCAGCCATCTGGAGGGGACTATTGCTTCACCCCTCCACTTT
TRBD1	few	TRBV28	TRBJ2-3	CASSSTGETDTQYF	TGTGCCAGCAGTTCGACAGGGGAAACAGATACGCAGTATTTT
.	many	TRBV10-3	TRBJ2-5	CAIRTGTTPETQYF	TGTGCCATAAGAACCGGGACAACCCCGGAGACCCAGTACTTC
TRBD2	.	TRBV5-1	TRBJ2-3	CASSWGGGRTRDTQYF	TGCGCCAGCAGCTGGGGAGGCGGGAGAACAAGAGATACGCAGTATTTT
.	many	TRBV28	TRBJ1-5	CASSFLSGFGNQPQHF	TGTGCCAGCAGTTTTCTATCAGGGTTTGGGAATCAGCCCCAGCATTTT
TRBD2	many	TRBV7-6	TRBJ2-7	CASSLAGDYYEQYF	TGTGCCAGCAGCTTAGCAGGGGACTACTACGAGCAGTACTTC
.	few	TRBV20-1	TRBJ2-2	CSALVRSGELFF	TGCAGTGCCCTTGTTAGATCCGGGGAGCTGTTTTTT
TRBD2	.	TRBV2	TRBJ2-3	CASNLAGPTDTQYF	TGTGCCAGCAACCTAGCGGGCCCCACAGATACGCAGTATTTT
.	many	TRBV7-9	TRBJ2-1	CASSLASGENEQFF	TGTGCCAGCAGCCTGGCTTCTGGGGAGAATGAGCAGTTCTTC
.	many	TRBV12-3/TRBV12-4	TRBJ2-7	CASSPRTSPYEQYF	TGTGCCAGCAGTCCCCGGACGAGCCCCTACGAGCAGTACTTC
.	few	TRBV20-1	TRBJ2-2	CSASDSWNTGELFF	TGCAGTGCTAGCGACAGCTGGAACACCGGGGAGCTGTTTTTT
.	many	TRBV5-6	TRBJ2-1	CASSLASGEQFF	TGTGCCAGCAGCTTGGCCTCGGGTGAGCAGTTCTTC
.	.	TRBV6-1	TRBJ2-7	CASTNNPRGNYEQYF	TGTGCCAGCACCAATAATCCCAGGGGAAACTACGAGCAGTACTTC
TRBD2	few	TRBV9	TRBJ2-1	CASSDPRTSGTYNEQFF	TGTGCCAGCAGCGATCCGCGTACTAGCGGGACCTACAATGAGCAGTTCTTC
TRBD1	once	TRBV28	TRBJ2-7	CASRETGNEQYF	TGTGCCAGCAGGGAGACAGGGAACGAGCAGTACTTC
TRBD1	.	TRBV7-3	TRBJ2-3	CASSLTLTGPLYF	TGTGCCAGCAGCTTAACTCTGACAGGGCCCCTGTATTTT
TRBD2	many	TRBV27	TRBJ2-1	CASSKTSGPSLEQFF	TGTGCCAGCAGCAAGACTAGCGGACCGTCTTTAGAGCAGTTCTTC
TRBD1	.	TRBV3-1	TRBJ1-6	CASSGQENSPLHF	TGTGCCAGCTCAGGACAGGAAAATTCACCCCTCCACTTT